This T cell receptor beta chain was observed in a study of T cell changes during pregnancy in multiple sclerosis. The method was immunoSEQ multiplex PCR; TCRdb's version includes in-frame clones alone and lacks a portion of them. The table includes around 110,000 clones, 92% detected once. The CDR3 consists of 15 residues. V was clipped by 4 bases and J by 3 bases, with 13 bases between them. Per the germline V gene, CDR1 is SNHLY and CDR2 is FYNNEI. The genes are TRBV2 and TRBJ2-1; possible D gene TRBD2, 5 bases. This sequence was found in a female donor in good health, enrolled as a control in a pregnancy study. Specimen: peripheral blood, collected in the third trimester of pregnancy. The CDR3 sequence: CASSVIEGFYNEQFF. CDR3 nucleotides: TGTGCCAGCAGTGTGATCGAGGGTTTCTACAATGAGCAGTTCTTC.